The rows below give T cell receptor beta chains drawn from one sample of a study of shared clonotypes between healthy human individuals. TCRdb keeps only in-frame clones here, not all; method: immunoSEQ multiplex PCR. This sample carries roughly 2.4 million clones, almost 96% of them seen once, and the ten largest clones take roughly 0.13%. What was sequenced was naive CD4+ T cells sorted from blood. The receptors come from a young man in good health. Both conserved end residues are part of each CDR3. A D gene is named only where the DNA matches it firmly. Clone size is shown for a subset of rows, as once, few, many or a class of expanded clone.

>TRBV5-1|TRBJ1-2|-|-
TGCGCCAGCAGCTTCTCAGTACCACCTCCCGAGGGCTACACCTTC
CASSFSVPPPEGYTF
>TRBV7-8|TRBJ2-5|once|-
TGTGCCAGCAGCTTAGAATTTACCGCGGAGACCCAGTACTTC
CASSLEFTAETQYF
>TRBV28|TRBJ2-7|-|-
TGTGCCCTAGGGTCTCCCTACGAGCAGTACTTC
CALGSPYEQYF
>TRBV6-4|TRBJ1-5|-|-
TGTGCCAGCAGTGACTCGTACGGGAATCAGCCCCAGCATTTT
CASSDSYGNQPQHF
>TRBV28|TRBJ2-4|-|-
TGTGCCAGCAGTTTACCCATAGCCAAAAACATTCAGTACTTC
CASSLPIAKNIQYF
>TRBV7-8|TRBJ2-1|-|TRBD2
TGTGCCAGCAGCCCCACGGGCAGGTCTTTGACTAGCGGGAGGTACAATGAGCAGTTCTTC
CASSPTGRSLTSGRYNEQFF
>TRBV18|TRBJ2-7|-|TRBD2
TGTGCCAGCTCACCTATAGCGGGGGGATCCTACGAGCAGTACTTC
CASSPIAGGSYEQYF
>TRBV18|TRBJ1-6|-|-
TGTGCCAGCTCTCCGACATCAGGGAATTCACCCCTCCACTTT
CASSPTSGNSPLHF
>TRBV10-3|TRBJ2-1|once|TRBD1
TGTGCCATCAGGACAGGGGGAGTTAATGAGCAGTTCTTC
CAIRTGGVNEQFF
>TRBV6-5|TRBJ1-1|-|-
TGTGCCAGCAGTCCAAACGGGCTGAACACTGAAGCTTTCTTT
CASSPNGLNTEAFF
>TRBV6-1|TRBJ2-2|-|-
TGTGCCAGCAGACTAACGAACACCGGGGAGCTGTTTTTT
CASRLTNTGELFF
>TRBV4-2|TRBJ2-7|-|-
TGTGCCAGCAGCCCCGAGGACCATACCTACGAGCAGTACTTC
CASSPEDHTYEQYF
>TRBV6-6|TRBJ2-5|once|-
TGTGCCAGCAGGCCAGGGTCCGGTTTTAGGGGAGAGACCCAGTACTTC
CASRPGSGFRGETQYF
>TRBV5-4|TRBJ2-5|once|TRBD2
TGTGCCAGCACTCTTGGCGGGAGGTTGGAGACCCAGTACTTC
CASTLGGRLETQYF
>TRBV7-2|TRBJ2-5|-|-
TGTGCCAGCAGCTTCTCGCCAGGGTGGTGGGAGACCCAGTACTTC
CASSFSPGWWETQYF
>TRBV27|TRBJ1-2|-|TRBD1
TGTGCCAGCAGTTCTCCTACGACAGGGCTCTATGGCTACACCTTC
CASSSPTTGLYGYTF
>TRBV6-1|TRBJ2-7|-|-
TGTGCCAGCAGTGATGGAAGGGCAGGGAACTACTACGAGCAGTACTTC
CASSDGRAGNYYEQYF
>TRBV19|TRBJ2-1|-|-
TGTGCCAGTAGTATCCTCCGGGACCACTCAATAGGGGAGCAGTTCTTC
CASSILRDHSIGEQFF